A selection of T cell receptor beta chains follows, all from one sample in a study of shared clonotypes between healthy human individuals. Sequencing was performed with immunoSEQ multiplex PCR; in TCRdb, only in-frame clones are kept and a portion is missing. The table lists about 2.2 million clones, roughly 91% of them singletons. Sequenced sample: naive CD8+ T cells from PBMCs. All receptors derive from a man aged 18-30 years in good health. Some clones in this sample may be carry-over from other donors' samples. Each CDR3 is given with its conserved first and last residue.

j_call v_call cdr3_aa
TRBJ2-2 TRBV27 CASSLLVAGELFF
TRBJ2-2 TRBV7-9 CASSSLSGRVGGELFF
TRBJ2-7 TRBV19 CASSKRAVSLRDEQYF
TRBJ2-7 TRBV6-1 CASSEWFKTAKYF
TRBJ2-7 TRBV27 CARPTSATYEQYF
TRBJ1-2 TRBV7-9 CASSLAEDLWGYTF
TRBJ2-7 TRBV7-9 CASSLGLADEQYF
TRBJ1-1 TRBV7-6 CASSPRLQGVAEAFF
TRBJ2-7 TRBV27 CASSPRLRAAGEQYF
TRBJ2-7 TRBV4-1 CASSLIFGTDSYEQYF
TRBJ2-1 TRBV28 CASNINLAPYTVF
TRBJ2-2 TRBV27 CASASSGELFF
TRBJ2-3 TRBV7-8 CASSSLAGGTDTQYF
TRBJ1-1 TRBV9 CASSVFDAGEAFF
TRBJ2-5 TRBV5-1 CASSLNGPYKETQYF
TRBJ1-1 TRBV5-1 CASSLGAGEAFF
TRBJ2-3 TRBV5-8 CASSPGTGGTDTQYF
TRBJ2-5 TRBV4-1 CASSQDAGEETQYF
TRBJ2-2 TRBV11-2 CASSLGVSSTGELFF
TRBJ2-3 TRBV9 CASSVGGRDTDTQYF
TRBJ1-5 TRBV19 CASRQNNQPQHF
TRBJ2-1 TRBV10-3 CAISAGVGTGYSQPYNEQFF
TRBJ2-7 TRBV7-9 CASSPSGRPSYEQYF
TRBJ2-5 TRBV10-3 CAIKGTLEETQYF
TRBJ2-2 TRBV28 CASTNLGYTNTGELFF
TRBJ2-1 TRBV27 CASTPSASGRIFYEQFF
TRBJ2-1 TRBV2 CASSDPRKVSYNEQFF
TRBJ2-1 TRBV5-1 CASSLVGGAGNEQFF